Listed below are T cell receptor beta chains from one sample, sequenced in a study of T cells expressing NK-cell markers. After re-calling the 5' RACE reads, TCRdb lists one entry per CDR3 protein, DNA absent. The data include some 150,000 distinct CDR3 sequences; the top ten clones carry 12%. The sample taken for sequencing was blood T cells: a sorted CD56 or NKG2C T cell subset, CD4+ or CD8+ T cells, or bulk PBMC T cells (not recorded which). The receptors come from a man younger than 35 in good health. Both conserved end residues are part of each CDR3.

TRBJ2-1 | TRBV11-2 | CASSPLAASSYNEQFF
TRBJ2-3 | TRBV5-1 | CASASVPSDTQYF
TRBJ2-4 | TRBV9 | CASSGGPLAKNIQYF
TRBJ2-5 | TRBV28 | CASRGEEGAETQYF
TRBJ1-1 | TRBV14 | CASSQGSPEAFF
TRBJ2-3 | TRBV5-6 | CASSWGTGGRTDTQYF
TRBJ2-1 | TRBV3-1 | CASSQIGLAESYNEQFF
TRBJ2-3 | TRBV12-3/TRBV12-4 | CASSSQPGLAVLTQYF
TRBJ2-7 | TRBV7-9 | CASSYTSGTPGYVEQYF
TRBJ2-1 | TRBV4-3 | CASSQDPGQGAYNEQFF
TRBJ2-5 | TRBV28 | CASRTPLAMDSQYF
TRBJ2-7 | TRBV19 | CASMGLSGEQYF
TRBJ2-7 | TRBV7-9 | CASSSGWNFEQYF
TRBJ2-1 | TRBV7-7 | CASSPRPREEPELRNEQFF
TRBJ2-1 | TRBV7-2 | CASSPHYGANNEQFF
TRBJ2-1 | TRBV27 | CATRDNGLREQFF
TRBJ2-5 | TRBV10-3 | CAIRQDDNQETQYF
TRBJ2-2 | TRBV11-2 | CASSFNWDGFSENTGELFF
TRBJ2-1 | TRBV27 | CASTTRGGAPKNEQFF
TRBJ2-1 | TRBV29-1 | CSVERAGEQFF
TRBJ2-1 | TRBV24-1 | CATSGPGLPTYNEQFF
TRBJ1-2 | TRBV12-3/TRBV12-4 | CASIYTGGYGYTF
TRBJ2-3 | TRBV10-3 | CAISGGSGVSTDTQYF
TRBJ2-2 | TRBV24-1 | CAARGSGMNTGELFF
TRBJ2-2 | TRBV7-9 | CASPTVAGGTGELFF
TRBJ1-1 | TRBV12-3/TRBV12-4 | CASTPGIPEAFF
TRBJ2-1 | TRBV24-1 | CATSDWTTDYNEQFF
TRBJ1-1 | TRBV28 | CASSLGRWGAPEAFF
TRBJ2-2 | TRBV3-1 | CASSGLAGRAGELFF